A single sample is the source of the 24 T cell receptor beta chains below, sequenced in a study of shared clonotypes between healthy human individuals. Naive CD8 cells were CD45RO-negative, positively selected for CCR7, excluding terminally differentiated effector memory CD45RA+ cells. Clones were sequenced by immunoSEQ multiplex PCR, and TCRdb holds only the in-frame ones, with some missing. The sample lists fewer than 1 million clones, about 97% occurring once. Sequenced sample: naive CD8+ T cells sorted from blood. All receptors come from a man aged 30 to 39 in good health.

The chain uses TRBV4-1 and TRBJ2-4; TRBD2 agrees at 9 bases. The CDR3 runs 17 residues. V shed 3 bases and J 0 bases; nucleotides not matched to a gene: 6. Germline-derived CDR1 and CDR2 are MGHRA and YSYEKL. CDR3 coding DNA: TGCGCCAGCAGCCAGCCGACTAGCGGACTAGCCAAAAACATTCAGTACTTC. This translates into CASSQPTSGLAKNIQYF.

The rearrangement uses TRBV13 and TRBJ2-5; D gene uncertain. The length of the CDR3 is 15 residues. With 5 bases removed from V and 2 bases from J, the gap between germline ends came to 15 bases. The V gene's germline CDR1 is PRHDT and CDR2 FYEKMQ (reference sequence). Written as DNA, the CDR3 is TGTGCCAGCAGCCGAGCAGGCTGGGATCAAGAGACCCAGTACTTC. This sequence encodes CASSRAGWDQETQYF.

This rearrangement joins TRBV28 to TRBJ2-3; D unclear. Per the germline V gene, CDR1 is MDHEN and CDR2 is SYDVKM. The germline V and J ends were trimmed by 10 bases and 1 base, with 15 bases remaining between them. CDR3 size: 14 residues. The CDR3 sequence is CATFTQIGTDTQYF. The CDR3 DNA reads as TGTGCCACCTTTACGCAGATAGGCACAGATACGCAGTATTTT.

The chain carries TRBV27 and TRBJ1-2, with D possibly being TRBD1 (5 bases). This CDR3 region has 14 residues. Germline V CDR1 and CDR2: MNHEY, SMNVEV (reference sequence). The germline V and J ends were trimmed by 2 bases and 2 bases, with 9 bases remaining between them. CDR3 bases: TGTGCCAGCAGTTTAGGGACCGCCAACTATGGCTACACCTTC. Its protein is CASSLGTANYGYTF.

The chain recombines TRBV25-1 with TRBJ1-4; D remains ambiguous. Germline V CDR1 and CDR2: MGHDK, SYGVNS. Trimming cost V 0 bases and J 1 base, with 6 bases left between them. This CDR3 spans 15 amino acids. The CDR3 is CASSEYAGTNEKLFF. CDR3 nucleotide sequence: TGTGCCAGCAGTGAATATGCAGGAACTAATGAAAAACTGTTTTTT.

The J gene is TRBJ2-7, the V gene TRBV5-1, with 7 bases that match TRBD1. This CDR3 is built from 13 residues. The ends lost 4 bases at V and 2 bases at J; junction bases unmatched: 3. The germline gives CDR1 SGHRS, CDR2 YFSETQ. DNA for the CDR3: TGCGCCAGCAGCGTGGGACAGACCTACGAGCAGTACTTC. This codes for CASSVGQTYEQYF.

J is TRBJ2-3 and V is TRBV7-6; 11 bases agree with TRBD2. The CDR3 consists of 15 residues. Germline V gene sequence: CDR1 SGHVS, CDR2 FNYEAQ. Unmatched junction bases numbered 7, after V lost 8 bases and J lost 3 bases. The chain's CDR3 is CASGTSGSITDTQYF. The DNA of the CDR3 is TGTGCCAGCGGAACTAGCGGGAGTATTACAGATACGCAGTATTTT.

V usage is TRBV10-1 and J usage is TRBJ2-3; D is unresolved. CDR3 length: 14 residues. V lost 3 bases and J 4 bases, leaving 11 bases between the germline ends. The V gene's germline CDR1 is WNHNN and CDR2 SYGVQD (reference sequence). The CDR3, as DNA: TGCGCCAGCAGTGACTCCCGCTTCTCAGATACGCAGTATTTT. Translating gives CASSDSRFSDTQYF.

The chain joins TRBV27 to TRBJ2-7, with D possibly being TRBD2 (5 bases). The V and J ends lost 4 bases and 4 bases respectively, with 14 bases between them. The CDR3 length is 14 residues. The V gene's germline CDR1 is MNHEY and CDR2 SMNVEV (reference sequence). This CDR3 is CASSSGLPSYEQYF. The CDR3 DNA sequence: TGTGCCAGCAGTTCCGGACTCCCCTCTTACGAGCAGTACTTC.

This chain links TRBV27 with TRBJ2-7, with a possible D match to TRBD2 (5 bases). Germline CDR1 reads MNHEY; CDR2 reads SMNVEV (reference sequence). The V gene lost 8 bases and the J gene lost 4 bases, with 12 bases spanning the gap. The CDR3 is made up of 12 amino acids. The CDR3 sequence is CASGGRLYEQYF. Written as DNA, the CDR3 is TGTGCCAGCGGTGGGAGACTATACGAGCAGTACTTC.

The V call is TRBV5-6, the J call TRBJ1-4; 7 positions agree with TRBD1. The CDR3 sequence is 16 residues long. Germline V gives CDR1 SGHDT, CDR2 YYEEEE. V dropped 3 bases and J dropped 8; count of bases not matched to a gene: 13. This CDR3 reads CASSSGGGGVWEKLFF. CDR3 sequence (DNA): TGTGCCAGCAGCTCTGGAGGAGGGGGCGTTTGGGAAAAACTGTTTTTT.

The chain joins TRBV4-3 to TRBJ2-2; 10 bases match TRBD2. The CDR3 sequence is 17 residues long. V dropped 0 bases and J dropped 3; count of bases not matched to a gene: 4. CDR1 and CDR2 (germline): LGHNA, YSLEER. In DNA, the CDR3 is TGCGCCAGCAGCCAAGATGGGCTAGCGGGAGACACCGGGGAGCTGTTTTTT. This codes for CASSQDGLAGDTGELFF.

J is TRBJ1-2 and V is TRBV5-5, with 7 bases identical to TRBD1. The CDR3 length is 13 residues. The V gene's germline CDR1 is SGHKS and CDR2 YYEKEE (reference sequence). The V segment lost 1 base and the J segment 7 bases; nucleotides outside the gene matches: 4. CDR3 DNA sequence: TGTGCCAGCAGCTTGTTGACAGGGCTTGGCTACACCTTC. Translated, it gives CASSLLTGLGYTF.

The gene calls are TRBV6-5 and TRBJ2-1; tentative D call: TRBD2 (6 bases). The V gene lost 2 bases and the J gene lost 4 bases, with 15 bases spanning the gap. The CDR3 covers 16 residues. The germline V gene encodes CDR1 MNHEY and CDR2 SVGAGI. CDR3 sequence: CASSYRVRDPYNEQFF. In DNA, the CDR3 is TGTGCCAGCAGTTACAGGGTGCGGGACCCTTACAATGAGCAGTTCTTC.

CDR3 region: CASSSYSGTSGSRTYEQYF. The CDR3 DNA reads as TGTGCCAGCAGTTCATACTCCGGGACTAGCGGGAGCCGGACTTACGAGCAGTACTTC. The V gene is TRBV28, the J gene TRBJ2-7, with 14 bases lining up with TRBD2. The CDR3 length is 19 residues. With 4 bases clipped from V and 4 bases from J, the junction kept 15 bases outside the gene matches. Germline V gives CDR1 MDHEN, CDR2 SYDVKM.

The chain uses TRBV14 and TRBJ2-7, with 9 positions matching TRBD1. V was clipped by 4 bases and J by 6 bases; unmatched bases: 7. The CDR3 has 14 residues. CDR1 is SGHDN and CDR2 is FVKESK in the germline V gene. The CDR3 protein is CASSPWTGVGEQYF. Here the CDR3 DNA reads TGTGCCAGCAGCCCTTGGACAGGGGTGGGCGAGCAGTACTTC.

The chain employs TRBV7-9 and TRBJ2-1, with D uncertain. The CDR3 loop spans 13 amino acids. Germline V CDR1 and CDR2: SEHNR, FQNEAQ (reference sequence). Trimming cost V 5 bases and J 8 bases, with 13 bases left between them. In DNA form, the CDR3 reads TGTGCCAGCAGCCCCGGGCCAGCCTATGAGCAGTTCTTC. It translates to CASSPGPAYEQFF.

J is TRBJ2-1 and V is TRBV27; D uncertain. With 3 bases removed from V and 0 bases from J, the gap between germline ends came to 9 bases. The CDR3 length is 15 residues. Germline-derived CDR1 and CDR2 are MNHEY and SMNVEV (reference sequence). CDR3 sequence: CASSFTLSSYNEQFF. The CDR3 nucleotides read TGTGCCAGCAGTTTTACTCTAAGCTCCTACAATGAGCAGTTCTTC.

The chain carries TRBV11-3 and TRBJ2-7; D might be TRBD2 (5 bases). This CDR3 contains 17 residues. CDR1 SGHNT and CDR2 YENEEA come from the germline V gene. Trimming pared 5 bases from V and 0 bases from J, leaving 20 bases between. CDR3 nucleotide sequence: TGTGCCAGCAGCGGACGCGCTAGGACTTTCCCCTCCTACGAGCAGTACTTC. It specifies CASSGRARTFPSYEQYF.

V is TRBV30 and J is TRBJ2-1; 10 nucleotides line up with TRBD1. Trimming removed 5 bases from V and 4 bases from J; junction bases left unmatched: 5. CDR1 is GTSNPN, CDR2 SVGIG, per germline (reference sequence). The CDR3 contains 14 residues. CDR3 nucleotide sequence: TGTGCCTGGGAAGAGGGACAGGGGTACAATGAGCAGTTCTTC. Translating it yields CAWEEGQGYNEQFF.

Concerning this clone itself: Germline and junction disagree at one end, which may indicate a read error. This chain uses TRBV9 with TRBJ1-1; D is unclear. The CDR3 consists of 10 residues. Germline CDR1 SGDLS, CDR2 YYNGEE. CDR3 nucleotide sequence: TGTGCCAGCAGCGGCGAACAACAGTGCTTT. Its translation is CASSGEQQCF.

This clone was seen only once. The V gene is TRBV28, the J gene TRBJ1-2; 7 bases line up with TRBD1. V gave up 6 bases and J gave up 2 bases; unmatched junction bases: 9. CDR1 is MDHEN, CDR2 SYDVKM, per germline. The CDR3 is 15 residues long. The CDR3 nucleotides are TGTGCCAGCAGCCCCCGGACAGGCCGAAACTATGGCTACACCTTC. It yields the protein CASSPRTGRNYGYTF.

This sequence joins TRBV10-3 and TRBJ1-5; D uncertain. Deletions cut 3 bases from V and 11 bases from J, with 17 bases between. The CDR3 extends over 14 amino acids. CDR1 and CDR2 (germline): ENHRY, SYGVKD. CDR3 sequence: CAISELEMPQAQHF. The CDR3 DNA reads TGTGCCATCAGTGAACTGGAGATGCCCCAGGCCCAGCATTTT.

The V call is TRBV5-4, the J call TRBJ2-1; no reliable D call. V was cut by 4 bases and J by 4 bases, with 12 bases left in between. This CDR3 is built from 14 residues. From germline, CDR1 is SGHNT and CDR2 YYREEE (reference sequence). The CDR3 spells CASSLTWGYNEQFF. DNA for the CDR3: TGTGCCAGCAGCCTAACCTGGGGTTACAATGAGCAGTTCTTC. Complete variable domain (other parts from reference TRBV5-4 and TRBJ2-1): ETGVTQSPTHLIKTRGQQVTLRCSSQSGHNTVSWYQQALGQGPQFIFQYYREEENGRGNFPPRFSGLQFPNYSSELNVNALELDDSALYLCASSLTWGYNEQFFGPGTRLTVL.